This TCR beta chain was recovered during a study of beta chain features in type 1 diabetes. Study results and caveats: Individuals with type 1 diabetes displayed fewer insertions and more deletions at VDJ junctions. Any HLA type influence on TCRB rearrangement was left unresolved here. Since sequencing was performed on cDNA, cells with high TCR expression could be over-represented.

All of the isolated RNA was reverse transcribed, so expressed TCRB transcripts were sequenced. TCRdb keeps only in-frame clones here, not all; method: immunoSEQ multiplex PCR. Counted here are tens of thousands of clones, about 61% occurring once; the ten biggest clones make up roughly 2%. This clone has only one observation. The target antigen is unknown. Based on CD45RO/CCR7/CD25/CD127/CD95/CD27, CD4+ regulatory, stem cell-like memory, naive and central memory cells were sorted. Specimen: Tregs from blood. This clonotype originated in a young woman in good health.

The DNA for the CDR3 is TGTGCCAGCAGCCGCCGACTAGCGGGGGGGGGAGAGACCCAGTACTTC. It is translated as CASSRRLAGGGETQYF. The chain links TRBV7-9 to TRBJ2-5; 14 nucleotides match TRBD2. Germline values: CDR1 SEHNR, CDR2 FQNEAQ (reference sequence). The J segment lost 4 bases and the V segment lost 5 bases, leaving 6 bases of the junction unmatched. The CDR3 runs 16 residues.